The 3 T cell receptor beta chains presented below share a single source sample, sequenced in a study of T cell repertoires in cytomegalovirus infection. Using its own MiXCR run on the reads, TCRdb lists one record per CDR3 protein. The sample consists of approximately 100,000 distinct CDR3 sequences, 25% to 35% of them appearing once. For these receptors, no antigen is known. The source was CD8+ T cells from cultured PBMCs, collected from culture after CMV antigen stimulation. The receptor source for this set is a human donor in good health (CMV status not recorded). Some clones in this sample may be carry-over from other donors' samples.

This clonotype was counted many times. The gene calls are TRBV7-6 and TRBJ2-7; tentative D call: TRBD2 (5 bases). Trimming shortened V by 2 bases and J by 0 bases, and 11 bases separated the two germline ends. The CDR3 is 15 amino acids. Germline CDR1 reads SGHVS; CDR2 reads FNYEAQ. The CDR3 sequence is CASSLSASGSYEQYF. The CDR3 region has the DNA TGTGCCAGCAGCTTATCCGCCAGCGGCTCCTACGAGCAGTACTTC.

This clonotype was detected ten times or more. CDR3 region: CASSSGPEIPRRTDTQYF. In DNA form, the CDR3 reads TGTGCCAGCAGCTCCGGTCCGGAGATACCTAGGCGCACAGATACGCAGTATTTT. The chain is built from TRBV7-3 and TRBJ2-3; D is undetermined. CDR1 SGHTA and CDR2 FQGTGA come from the germline V gene. The CDR3 spans 18 residues. V was shortened by 4 bases and J by 1 base, with 21 bases between the two germline ends.

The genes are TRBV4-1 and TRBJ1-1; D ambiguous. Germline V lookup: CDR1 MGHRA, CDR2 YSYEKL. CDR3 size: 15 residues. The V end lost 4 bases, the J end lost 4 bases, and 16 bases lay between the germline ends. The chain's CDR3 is CASSLDNLGATEAFF. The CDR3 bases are TGCGCCAGCAGCCTAGACAACCTCGGTGCCACTGAAGCTTTCTTT.